The 17 T cell receptor beta chains reported below all come from one sample, sequenced in a study of CD8+ T cells in alopecia areata. Extraction and reverse transcription of RNA yielded cDNA as the sequencing template. The method was immunoSEQ multiplex PCR; TCRdb's version includes in-frame clones alone and lacks a portion of them. The sample lists about 110,000 clones; 45% to 70% were seen once. Sequenced sample: CD8+ T cells sorted from blood. These TCRs come from a human donor in good health.

There are a few counts of this clone. The chain has TRBV30 and TRBJ2-1; D is perhaps TRBD1 or TRBD2 (6 bases each). The V gene lost 8 bases and the J gene lost 4 bases, with 9 bases spanning the gap. Germline CDR1 GTSNPN, CDR2 SVGIG (reference sequence). This CDR3 is built from 11 residues. The CDR3: CARGLYNEQFF. CDR3 bases: TGTGCCCGGGGGCTATACAATGAGCAGTTCTTC.

The chain combines TRBV4-3 with TRBJ2-3, with 10 bases lining up with TRBD2. The CDR3 length is 17 residues. The V segment lost 0 bases and the J segment 1 base; nucleotides outside the gene matches: 4. Per the germline V gene, CDR1 is LGHNA and CDR2 is YSLEER. In DNA, the CDR3 is TGCGCCAGCAGCCAAGATGGGCTAGCGGGGGGCACAGATACGCAGTATTTT. Protein: CASSQDGLAGGTDTQYF.

The chain carries TRBV5-1 and TRBJ1-3; D unclear. The CDR3 extends over 14 amino acids. Trimming stripped 4 bases from V and 7 bases from J, with 15 bases between. Per the germline V gene, CDR1 is SGHRS and CDR2 is YFSETQ. CDR3 DNA sequence: TGCGCCAGCAGCGAGGATATTAGCGGGAACACCATATATTTT. It yields the protein CASSEDISGNTIYF.

V is TRBV9 and J is TRBJ2-7; 8 bases match TRBD1. Per the germline V gene, CDR1 is SGDLS and CDR2 is YYNGEE. This CDR3 region has 13 residues. The J segment lost 5 bases and the V segment lost 4 bases, leaving 5 bases of the junction unmatched. In nucleotides, the CDR3 is TGTGCCAGCAGCTCTCGACAGGGGAACGAGCAGTACTTC. As protein: CASSSRQGNEQYF.

The genes are TRBV5-1 and TRBJ2-7; D is undetermined. The CDR3 totals 16 residues. Germline loops: CDR1 SGHRS, CDR2 YFSETQ. V was cut by 5 bases and J by 3 bases, with 21 bases left in between. For the CDR3, the DNA is TGCGCCAGCAGGCGGTGGGCTCCCGGGCCCTACTACGAGCAGTACTTC. Protein sequence: CASRRWAPGPYYEQYF.

The gene calls are TRBV5-1 and TRBJ2-3, with D uncertain. Germline values: CDR1 SGHRS, CDR2 YFSETQ. The CDR3 runs 13 residues. Trimming took 3 bases from V and 0 from J, leaving 5 bases between them. The CDR3 is CASSWSSTDTQYF. The CDR3 DNA follows: TGCGCCAGCAGCTGGTCTAGCACAGATACGCAGTATTTT.

J is TRBJ2-7 and V is TRBV7-9, with D unresolved. V gave up 3 bases and J gave up 4 bases, with 13 bases separating them. The CDR3 is made up of 14 amino acids. CDR1 is SEHNR, CDR2 FQNEAQ, per germline (reference sequence). The chain's CDR3 is CASSLDPLIYEQYF. The CDR3 DNA reads as TGTGCCAGCAGCTTGGACCCCTTAATTTACGAGCAGTACTTC.

The rearrangement links TRBV4-2 to TRBJ2-1; D remains unclear. The germline gives CDR1 LGHNA, CDR2 YNFKEQ. Trimming cost V 2 bases and J 0 bases, with 8 bases left between them. The CDR3 spans 15 residues. This CDR3 reads CASSQMYNSYNEQFF. For the CDR3, the DNA is TGTGCCAGCAGCCAAATGTACAACTCCTACAATGAGCAGTTCTTC.

The V gene is TRBV4-3, the J gene TRBJ2-7; D possibly matches TRBD1 or TRBD2 (5 bases each). Germline CDR1 and CDR2: LGHNA and YSLEER. CDR3 length: 15 amino acids. V was clipped by 3 bases and J by 6 bases, with 18 bases between them. The CDR3 DNA sequence: TGCGCCAGCAGCCATCTCCGGGACGCTGGTCTCGAGCAGTACTTC. It codes for CASSHLRDAGLEQYF.

This clone was recorded once. The gene calls are TRBV30 and TRBJ1-2, with a possible D match to TRBD1 (5 bases). V lost 4 bases, J lost 6 bases, and 15 bases lay in between. Per the germline V gene, CDR1 is GTSNPN and CDR2 is SVGIG (reference sequence). CDR3 length: 13 amino acids. CDR3 amino acids: CAWTSPGGDGYTF. In DNA form, the CDR3 reads TGTGCCTGGACCAGTCCGGGGGGGGATGGCTACACCTTC.

The rearrangement joins TRBV30 to TRBJ1-1, with unresolved D. The V gene's germline CDR1 is GTSNPN and CDR2 SVGIG (reference sequence). The CDR3 consists of 13 residues. With 0 bases removed from V and 5 bases from J, the gap between germline ends came to 10 bases. The CDR3 DNA follows: TGTGCCTGGAGTGTAGGGCCAGAAACTGAAGCTTTCTTT. It encodes CAWSVGPETEAFF. Full variable domain (outside the CDR3, taken from reference TRBV30 and TRBJ1-1): SQTIHQWPATLVQPVGSPLSLECTVEGTSNPNLYWYRQAAGRGLQLLFYSVGIGQISSEVPQNLSASRPQDRQFILSSKKLLLSDSGFYLCAWSVGPETEAFFGQGTRLTVV.

The chain recombines TRBV13 with TRBJ1-2, with 9 bases matching TRBD1. Germline V gene lookup returns CDR1 PRHDT and CDR2 FYEKMQ (reference sequence). V dropped 3 bases and J dropped 6; count of bases not matched to a gene: 11. This CDR3 region has 16 residues. CDR3 loop: CASSFGDRDIVDGYTF. CDR3 nucleotides: TGTGCCAGCAGCTTCGGGGACAGGGACATCGTGGATGGCTACACCTTC. Supplemented by reference TRBV13 and TRBJ1-2, the full variable domain reads AAGVIQSPRHLIKEKRETATLKCYPIPRHDTVYWYQQGPGQDPQFLISFYEKMQSDKGSIPDRFSAQQFSDYHSELNMSSLELGDSALYFCASSFGDRDIVDGYTFGSGTRLTVV.

A few counts support this clone. The chain carries TRBV6-4 and TRBJ1-1, with D perhaps matching TRBD1 (6 bases). Germline-derived CDR1 and CDR2 are MRHNA and SNTAGT. The V gene lost 6 bases and the J gene lost 7 bases, with 15 bases spanning the gap. The CDR3 consists of 13 residues. The chain's CDR3 is CASRKPMTGEAFF. Here the CDR3 DNA reads TGTGCCAGCAGAAAGCCGATGACAGGTGAAGCTTTCTTT.

This clone has more than one count but fewer than ten. The V and J genes are TRBV14 and TRBJ1-1; D is unresolved. Germline-derived CDR1 and CDR2 are SGHDN and FVKESK. The CDR3 sequence is 12 residues long. The V end lost 1 base, the J end lost 3 bases, and 3 bases lay between the germline ends. DNA of the CDR3: TGTGCCAGCAGCCAAGCTCACACTGAAGCTTTCTTT. Translating it yields CASSQAHTEAFF.

The chain employs TRBV7-8 and TRBJ2-7; 14 nucleotides agree with TRBD2. Germline-derived CDR1 and CDR2 are SGHVS and FQNEAQ. V gave up 4 bases and J gave up 7 bases; unmatched junction bases: 0. The CDR3 consists of 13 residues. This chain's CDR3 is CASSWTSGGEQYF. CDR3 in DNA: TGTGCCAGCAGCTGGACTAGCGGGGGGGAGCAGTACTTC.

For this clone: Only one base separates this from a far larger clonotype, so it likely reflects a read error. Other DNA sequences of this sample code for an identical CDR3. The CDR3 loop is CASSQNSGGAHEQYF. The CDR3 DNA follows: TGTGCCAGCAGCCAAAATAGCGGGGGGGCACACGAGCAGTACTTC. This sequence joins TRBV5-4 and TRBJ2-7; 11 nucleotides line up with TRBD2. The V segment lost 4 bases and the J segment 5 bases; nucleotides outside the gene matches: 8. This CDR3 spans 15 amino acids. CDR1 and CDR2 (germline): SGHNT, YYREEE (reference sequence).

This chain links TRBV4-2 with TRBJ2-3, with 8 bases aligning to TRBD1. This CDR3 is built from 14 residues. Germline V lookup: CDR1 LGHNA, CDR2 YNFKEQ. Trimming at V came to 3 bases and at J to 5 bases, leaving 4 bases not matched to a gene. CDR3 bases: TGTGCCAGCAGCCAGGGACAGGTAGTAGATACGCAGTATTTT. It encodes CASSQGQVVDTQYF.